The 3 T cell receptor beta chains listed next were all sequenced from one sample in a study of blood T cell repertoires in COVID-19. The protocol was immunoSEQ multiplex PCR, while the TCRdb copy is restricted to in-frame clones and leaves out a portion. The sample lists approximately 270,000 clones, around 85% occurring once. The sample comprised peripheral blood. The source is a human donor with COVID-19, enrolled during active disease. The donor label of this sample is uncertain.

The V gene is TRBV19, the J gene TRBJ1-4; 9 bases fit TRBD1. The CDR3 runs to 17 residues. Germline V gives CDR1 LNHDA, CDR2 SQIVND (reference sequence). After removal of 4 bases from V and 0 bases from J, the junction contained 6 bases not matched to a gene. CDR3 nucleotide sequence: TGTGCCAGTAGTACGGGACAGGGAAGCGCAACTAATGAAAAACTGTTTTTT. It is translated as CASSTGQGSATNEKLFF.

This clone was counted once. V is TRBV21-1 and J is TRBJ2-4; no DNA check was done on the table's D call, TRBD1. TRBV21-1 has pseudogene status. The CDR3 totals 15 residues. DNA of the CDR3: TGTGCCAGCAGCGGACTGGGACAGATCAAAAACATTCAGTACTTC. Protein sequence: CASSGLGQIKNIQYF.

This sequence joins TRBV9 and TRBJ1-1, with TRBD1 matching 7 bases. Trimming took 0 bases from V and 11 from J; bases not matched to a gene: 4. The CDR3 length is 12 residues. Germline V gives CDR1 SGDLS, CDR2 YYNGEE. CDR3 sequence (DNA): TGTGCCAGCAGCGTAGGAGAACAGGGGGCTTTCTTT. It yields the protein CASSVGEQGAFF.